This T cell receptor (beta chain) was sequenced in a study of shared clonotypes between healthy human individuals. Findings of the study overall: For naive CD4 cells, approximately 5% of clonotypes were shared across a handful of donors. The authors expected sequencing depth to affect clonotype sharing among donors.

As for this clone: The antigen remains undetermined.

Investigators divided CD4+ cells into CD45RA+ naive and CD45RA-negative memory subsets. Genomic DNA of every subset was divided equally among multiple immunoSEQ plates. Here immunoSEQ multiplex PCR was the method, and the copy in TCRdb shows in-frame clones only, minus some. Altogether about 2.4 million clones are present, 90% to 95% being singletons, with the ten largest covering 0.36%. From germline, CDR1 is ENHRY and CDR2 SYGVKD. The junction had 10 bases not matched to a gene; V was cut back by 6 bases and J by 6 bases. The CDR3 is 14 amino acids. Sequenced material: naive CD4+ T cells from PBMCs. Sample subset: CD45RA+ positively selected. The gene calls are TRBV10-3 and TRBJ1-2; 7 bases fit TRBD1. This clonotype was obtained from a man aged 18 to 29 in good health. Some clones in this sample may be carry-over from other donors' samples. CDR3 region: CAIRGTADNHGYTF. CDR3 in DNA: TGTGCCATCAGAGGGACAGCCGACAACCATGGCTACACCTTC.